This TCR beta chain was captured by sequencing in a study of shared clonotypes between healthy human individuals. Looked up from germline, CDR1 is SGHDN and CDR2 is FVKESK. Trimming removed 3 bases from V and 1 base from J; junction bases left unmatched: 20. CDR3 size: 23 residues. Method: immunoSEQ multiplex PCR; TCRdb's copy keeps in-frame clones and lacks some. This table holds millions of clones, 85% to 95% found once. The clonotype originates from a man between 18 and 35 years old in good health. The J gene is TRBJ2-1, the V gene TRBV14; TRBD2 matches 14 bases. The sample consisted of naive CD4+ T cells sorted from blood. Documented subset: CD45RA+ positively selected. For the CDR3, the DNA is TGTGCCAGCAGCCACGGGACTAGCGGGAGTAACGTCCCGTGGACCGAATCCTACAATGAGCAGTTCTTC. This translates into CASSHGTSGSNVPWTESYNEQFF.